This is a list of T cell receptor beta chains from one sample in a study of technical replicates of blood from a handful of donors. The assay was immunoSEQ multiplex PCR, and TCRdb's table has in-frame clones only and misses some. The sample consists of about 100,000 clones, around 95% of them appearing once. Source material: T cells isolated from PBMCs. The source is a human donor in good health. CDR3s include the opening cysteine and the closing phenylalanine or tryptophan. A D gene is named only where the DNA matches it firmly.

>14|-|TRBV11-3|TRBJ2-7
TGTGCCAGGGCCCCGGGACAAGGGGACTACGAGCAGTACTTC
CARAPGQGDYEQYF
>10|-|TRBV19|TRBJ1-1
TGTGCCAGTAGTGGAGGACGCGCTTTCTTT
CASSGGRAFF
>17|TRBD2|TRBV15|TRBJ2-7
TGTGCCACCAGCAGGGGGGGGGTCTTTAGCGGGAGCTACGAGCAGTACTTC
CATSRGGVFSGSYEQYF
>19|-|TRBV19|TRBJ2-6
TGTGCCAGTAGTATTCTAGGGTACAGGGAATACTCTGGGGCCAACGTCCTGACTTTC
CASSILGYREYSGANVLTF
>14|TRBD1|TRBV2|TRBJ2-5
TGTGCCAGCAGTGACGACAGGGAGATAGAGACCCAGTACTTC
CASSDDREIETQYF
>12|-|TRBV5-4|TRBJ1-3
TGTGCCAGCAGCTTCGGGGGAAACACCATATATTTT
CASSFGGNTIYF
>19|TRBD2|TRBV7-3|TRBJ2-3
TGTGCCAGCAGCTTCGGGACTAGCGGTGGATACACGGGCACAGATACGCAGTATTTT
CASSFGTSGGYTGTDTQYF
>17|TRBD1|TRBV19|TRBJ2-2
TGTGCCAGTAGTATAGTTGGAATGACAGGGAGCTTCGGGGAGCTGTTTTTT
CASSIVGMTGSFGELFF
>15|TRBD1|TRBV6-5|TRBJ2-7
TGTGCCAGCAGTTATTCACCGACAGGGCTTTACGAGCAGTACTTC
CASSYSPTGLYEQYF
>15|TRBD1|TRBV9|TRBJ2-7
TGTGCCAGCAGCCCTACGGGACAGGGGGCAAACGAGCAGTACTTC
CASSPTGQGANEQYF
>14|TRBD1|TRBV18|TRBJ2-7
TGTGCCAGCTCACCAGGACAGGGGGCATACGAGCAGTACTTC
CASSPGQGAYEQYF
>14|-|TRBV28|TRBJ2-6
TGTGCCAGCAGGAGGAGCTCTGGGGCCAACGTCCTGACTTTC
CASRRSSGANVLTF
>13|-|TRBV27|TRBJ2-2
TGTGCCAGCAGCCCCAGGGGCCCCGGGGAGCTGTTTTTT
CASSPRGPGELFF
>16|-|TRBV7-9|TRBJ2-2
TGTGCCAGCAGCTTAGTGTCGGGAGCAGCCACCGGGGAGCTGTTTTTT
CASSLVSGAATGELFF
>14|-|TRBV15|TRBJ2-5
TGTGCCACCAGCAGACCCCAGGGCCAAGAGACCCAGTACTTC
CATSRPQGQETQYF
>12|-|TRBV23-1|TRBJ2-2
TGCGCCAGGGGGCCGAACACCGGGGAGCTGTTTTTT
CARGPNTGELFF
>15|-|TRBV4-2|TRBJ2-1
TGTGCCAGCAGCCAAGGAGGTGGAACATACAATGAGCAGTTCTTC
CASSQGGGTYNEQFF